This T cell receptor beta chain originates from a study of CD8+CD57+ T cells in acquired aplastic anemia. As for the study in general: Sorted CD4+ and CD8+ cells gave a mean 3.2 ug DNA, range about 0.2 to 27.4 ug.

CDR3 and TCR beta VDJ profiling relied on genomic DNA as the template. TCRdb re-analysed the reads in MiXCR, keeping a single row per CDR3 protein. The sample yields 210,000 or so distinct CDR3 sequences, over 40% seen once. General study points: Found in both controls and patients were almost 30 CD8+ CDR3 sequences.

In this sample, this clonotype turned up many times. The antigen is undetermined. Patients picked for sequencing had shown CD8+CD57+ cell expansion detected by flow cytometry. The length of the CDR3 is 15 residues. Per the germline V gene, CDR1 is SGHTA and CDR2 is FQGNSA. Trimming removed 5 bases from V and 7 bases from J; junction bases left unmatched: 8. Sample: sorted CD4+, CD8+, or CD8+CD57+ T cells (not recorded which) from PBMCs. The sequence was collected from a human donor with aplastic anemia. This chain links TRBV7-2 with TRBJ2-2, with 9 bases fitting TRBD1. CDR3 DNA sequence: TGTGCCAGCAGCCCTCGGACAGGGGAAAGCGGGGAGCTGTTTTTT. It codes for CASSPRTGESGELFF.